This TCR beta chain emerged from a study of blood T cell repertoires in COVID-19. Across the whole study: COVID-19 samples, acute and convalescent, were from the United States, Italy and Spain.

This CDR3 region has 15 residues. Germline CDR1 WNHNN, CDR2 SYGVQD (reference sequence). With 5 bases clipped from V and 6 bases from J, the junction kept 7 bases outside the gene matches. Sequenced by immunoSEQ multiplex PCR; TCRdb stores in-frame clones only, minus some. The table includes around 170,000 clones, 80% to 90% detected once. The chain carries TRBV10-1 and TRBJ2-1; 10 bases are a match to TRBD2. This TCR came from a man aged 50 or older with active or convalescent COVID-19. Sequenced material: peripheral blood. CDR3 DNA: TGCGCCAGCAGTTCCCCCCGGACTAGCGGCAATGAGCAGTTCTTC. Amino acids: CASSSPRTSGNEQFF.